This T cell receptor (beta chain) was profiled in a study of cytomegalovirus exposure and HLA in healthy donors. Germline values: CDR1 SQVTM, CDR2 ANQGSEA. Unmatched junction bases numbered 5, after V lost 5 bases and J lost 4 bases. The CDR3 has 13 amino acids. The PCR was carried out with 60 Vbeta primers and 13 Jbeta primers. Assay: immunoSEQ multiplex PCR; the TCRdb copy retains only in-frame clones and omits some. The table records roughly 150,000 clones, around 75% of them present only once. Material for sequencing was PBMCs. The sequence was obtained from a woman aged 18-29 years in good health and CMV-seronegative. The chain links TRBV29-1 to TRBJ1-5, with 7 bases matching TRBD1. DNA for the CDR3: TGCAGCGTTTGGCCAGGGGGGAATCAGCCCCAGCATTTT. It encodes CSVWPGGNQPQHF.